The source of this T cell receptor beta chain is a study of cytomegalovirus exposure and HLA in healthy donors (dated by TCRdb to the late 2010s). Regarding the study in general: A later analysis indicated that the 110 or so validation repertoires were generated on the platform also employed for the 700 or so repertoires of the first cohort. The study was designed to test whether signatures of past pathogen exposure could be identified by cataloging public T cell receptors. The study combined high-throughput TCR immunosequencing, statistical association of individual TCRs with disease status, and machine learning to predict cytomegalovirus infection status. Along with the 666-subject first cohort, a separate validation cohort of over a hundred different subjects was used.

In regard to this clone: Its binding antigen is unknown. No clone much larger than this one lies a single base away; base qualities are absent.

The donors belonged to the validation cohort of about 120 subjects, which was separate from the 666-subject first cohort. Paper-wide results and their limitations: The authors suggested that the approach could potentially be extended to other disease states and immunological phenotypes. Subsequent analysis determined that TCRs grouped into clusters in the first cohort also showed a tendency toward co-occurrence across the roughly 130 validation repertoires, and 85% to 95% of cluster scores exceeded 0. Most TCR sequences were observed very rarely across donors, whereas some public TCRs were present in many individuals. The classifier was reported to diagnose cytomegalovirus status with high specificity and sensitivity in both the original and validation cohorts. The validation cohort had no HLA typing available for a later analysis, so co-occurrence within that cohort was assessed over all 120 or so repertoires. Three of the identified cytomegalovirus-associated TCR beta chains were confirmed in vitro to be specific for cytomegalovirus antigens. The study gave a list of 150 to 200 TCR beta chains associated with cytomegalovirus.

The method was the immunoSEQ multiplex PCR assay. The source study handled its data this way. A statistical classification framework was developed to diagnose cytomegalovirus status using the catalog of TCR beta chain sequences. In its TCRdb copy, this immuneACCESS table keeps in-frame sequences only and misses some clones. Where compared with another copy, unresolved V genes explain less than half of these, and the others have no known cause. D and trimming come from the DNA, and the V and J calls and clone size come from that table. The sample data list some 230,000 clones, and 85% to 95% of these were observed just once. The ten largest clones take up 1% to 1.2% of the sample. The CDR3 measures 15 amino acids from cysteine to phenylalanine. Here the CDR3 DNA is all that survives: 45 bases in frame from base 1. The germline V gene sets CDR1 to MNHNS and CDR2 to SASEGT. V and J are trimmed by 6 bases and 6 bases, and the gene matches miss 10 bases of the junction.

This clonotype was sampled from a woman aged 18-35 years in good health and CMV-seronegative. The chain is made from TRBV6-1 and TRBJ1-5; TRBD1 aligns with 8 central bases. Sequencing used PBMCs. The bases are TGTGCCAGCAGCCGGACGACAGGGGCCGGTCAGCCCCAGCATTTT. This yields the protein CASSRTTGAGQPQHF.